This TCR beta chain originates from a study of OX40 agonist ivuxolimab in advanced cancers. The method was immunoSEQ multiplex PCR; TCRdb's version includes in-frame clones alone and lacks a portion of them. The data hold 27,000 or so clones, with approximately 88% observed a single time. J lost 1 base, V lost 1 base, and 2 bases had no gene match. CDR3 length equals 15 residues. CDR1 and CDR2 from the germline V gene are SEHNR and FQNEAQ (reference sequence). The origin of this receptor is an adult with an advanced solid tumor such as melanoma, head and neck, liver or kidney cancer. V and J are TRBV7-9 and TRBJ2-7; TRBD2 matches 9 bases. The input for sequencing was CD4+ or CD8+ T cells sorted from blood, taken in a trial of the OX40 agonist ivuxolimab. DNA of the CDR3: TGTGCCAGCAGCTTAGGGACTAGCGTGTCCTACGAGCAGTACTTC. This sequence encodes CASSLGTSVSYEQYF.